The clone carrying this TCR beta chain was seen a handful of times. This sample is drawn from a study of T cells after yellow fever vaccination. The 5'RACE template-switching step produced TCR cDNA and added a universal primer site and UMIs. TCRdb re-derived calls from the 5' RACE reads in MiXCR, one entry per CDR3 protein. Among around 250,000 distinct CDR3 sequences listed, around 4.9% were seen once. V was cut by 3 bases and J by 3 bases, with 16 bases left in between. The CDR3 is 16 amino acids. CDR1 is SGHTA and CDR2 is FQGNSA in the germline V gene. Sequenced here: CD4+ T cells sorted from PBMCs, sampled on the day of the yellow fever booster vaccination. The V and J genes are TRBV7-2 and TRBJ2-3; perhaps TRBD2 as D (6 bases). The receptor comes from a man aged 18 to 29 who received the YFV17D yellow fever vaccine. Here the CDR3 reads CASSLSSRGGTDTQYF. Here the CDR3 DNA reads TGTGCCAGCAGCTTGTCTTCGCGCGGAGGGACAGATACGCAGTATTTT. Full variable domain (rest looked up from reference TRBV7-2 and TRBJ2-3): GAGVSQSPSNKVTEKGKDVELRCDPISGHTALYWYRQSLGQGLEFLIYFQGNSAPDKSGLPSDRFSAERTGGSVSTLTIQRTQQEDSAVYLCASSLSSRGGTDTQYFGPGTRLTVL.